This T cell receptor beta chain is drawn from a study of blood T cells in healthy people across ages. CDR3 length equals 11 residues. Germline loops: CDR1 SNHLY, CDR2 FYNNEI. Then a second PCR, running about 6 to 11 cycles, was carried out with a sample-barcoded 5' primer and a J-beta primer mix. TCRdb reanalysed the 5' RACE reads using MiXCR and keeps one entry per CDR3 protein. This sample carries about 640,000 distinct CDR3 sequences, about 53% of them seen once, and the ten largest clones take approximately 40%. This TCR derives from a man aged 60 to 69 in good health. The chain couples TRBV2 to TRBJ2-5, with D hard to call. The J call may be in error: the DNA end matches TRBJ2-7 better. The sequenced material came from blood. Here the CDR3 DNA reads TGTGCCAGCAGTTTACGGTCCGAGCAGTACTTC. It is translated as CASSLRSEQYF.